Included here is one TCR beta chain sequence, with context. Its cognate antigen is unknown. Via MiXCR, TCRdb re-called the RT-PCR reads, giving one row per CDR3 protein. The table has approximately 700,000 distinct CDR3 sequences, 11% to 15% seen once; the top ten hold 5.5% to 7%. There are 15 residues in the CDR3. V was pared by 2 bases and J by 3 bases, with 5 bases of the junction left unmatched. Germline-derived CDR1 and CDR2 are SNHLY and FYNNEI. The sample is drawn from a study of response to subunit inactivated influenza vaccine. Study conclusions and caveats: Only a handful of new T cells, the authors suggested, are recruited with each seasonal influenza vaccination.

This sequence was found in a man in his fifties or sixties who received an inactivated influenza vaccine. V usage is TRBV2 and J usage is TRBJ1-2; 8 bases are shared with TRBD1. The sequences come from PBMCs from blood, collected about 14 days before vaccination. As DNA, the CDR3 is TGTGCCAGCAGTGAACAGGGGGCCCTCGACTATGGCTACACCTTC. It specifies CASSEQGALDYGYTF. Full variable domain (outside the CDR3, taken from reference TRBV2 and TRBJ1-2): EPEVTQTPSHQVTQMGQEVILRCVPISNHLYFYWYRQILGQKVEFLVSFYNNEISEKSEIFDDQFSVERPDGSNFTLKIRSTKLEDSAMYFCASSEQGALDYGYTFGSGTRLTVV.